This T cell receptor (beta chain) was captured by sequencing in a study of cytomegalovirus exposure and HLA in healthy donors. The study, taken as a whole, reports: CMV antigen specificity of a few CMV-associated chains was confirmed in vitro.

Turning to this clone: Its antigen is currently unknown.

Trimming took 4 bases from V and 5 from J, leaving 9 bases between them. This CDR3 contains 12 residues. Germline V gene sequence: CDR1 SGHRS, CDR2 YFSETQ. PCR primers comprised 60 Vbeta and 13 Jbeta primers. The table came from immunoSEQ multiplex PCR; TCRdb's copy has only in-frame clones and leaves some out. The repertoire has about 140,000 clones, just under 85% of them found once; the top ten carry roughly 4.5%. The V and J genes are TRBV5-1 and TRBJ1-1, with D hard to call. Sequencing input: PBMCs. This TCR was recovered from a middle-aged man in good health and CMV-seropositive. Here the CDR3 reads CASSAGYTEAFF. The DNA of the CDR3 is TGCGCCAGCAGCGCAGGATATACTGAAGCTTTCTTT.